This T cell receptor beta chain was recorded in a study of blood T cell repertoires in COVID-19 (dated by TCRdb to 2018 to 2021). Regarding the complete study: The collaborator samples originated in the United States, Italy and Spain and spanned the acute and convalescent phases of COVID-19. The prospective study material was composed of cDNA or gDNA derived from T cells, B-cell-depleted T cells, or PBMCs. Deeply sampled blood TCRbeta repertoires from subjects exposed to, actively infected with, or recovered from COVID-19 were included in the dataset. A freely available public database, intended as a resource for researchers studying the immune response to SARS-CoV-2, is where the repertoires were released. The samples were drawn from the first 160 participants of the ongoing ImmuneRACE study and from about 1,200 subjects provided by 6 global collaborators. Nearly every sample came with metadata listing a de-identified subject ID, COVID-19 status, age in years and sex. Where HLA class I and class II types were available, the types were taken from metadata supplied by the sample provider, not from assay-based typing. The research as a whole found: How much clinical and demographic metadata was included differed by source and by participant, and the metadata was provided uncurated.

V loses 8 bases, J loses 3 bases, and the germline ends lie 16 bases apart. Via the germline V gene, CDR1 is SNHLY and CDR2 FYNNEI. The CDR3 starts with the cysteine, ends with the phenylalanine, and has 14 residues. Of all the DNA, just the CDR3 is kept, 42 bases in frame from base 1. TCRbeta CDR3 regions were amplified from genomic DNA using the immunoSEQ Assay, a bias-controlled multiplex PCR. The source study handled its data this way. Nucleated cell counts per sample were estimated from amplification of reference gene primers within the assay. To quantify the absolute abundance of each unique TCRbeta CDR3 rearrangement, sequence reads were collapsed and filtered. For each sample, productive Simpson clonality was calculated as the square root of Simpson's diversity index over productive rearrangements. TCRdb carries this immuneACCESS record with in-frame sequences only. Its versions omit some clonotypes, under half of them owing to an unresolved V gene in the studies checked, with the rest unexplained. For V, J and clone size, that table is used; D and trimming come from the DNA. The sample data list roughly 200,000 clones, and around 82% of these were observed just once. Of the sample, 5.5% to 7% falls within the top ten clones.

About this clone: No cognate antigen has been identified for it. Base qualities were left out, and no much larger clone turns up one base away.

Collaborating institutions collected whole blood in K2EDTA tubes following their own protocols. For TCRbeta analysis, collaborators shipped samples in one of three forms: frozen whole blood, isolated PBMCs, or DNA extracted from either of those sample types. The chain is assembled from TRBV2 and TRBJ1-1, with TRBD1 perhaps the D gene, on 6 matching bases. The receptor's source is a woman between 65 and 79 years old with acute or convalescent COVID-19. Sequencing was performed on peripheral blood. The CDR3 amino acid sequence is: CASGTPQRDTEAFF. The DNA sequence is TGTGCCAGCGGGACACCCCAAAGGGACACTGAAGCTTTCTTT. Full variable domain (CDR3 extended with the reference TRBV2 and TRBJ1-1 proteins): EPEVTQTPSHQVTQMGQEVILRCVPISNHLYFYWYRQILGQKVEFLVSFYNNEISEKSEIFDDQFSVERPDGSNFTLKIRSTKLEDSAMYFCASGTPQRDTEAFFGQGTRLTVV.